This T cell receptor beta chain was sequenced for a study of CXCR3-negative and CXCR3-positive naive CD8 T cells. Study outcomes and limitations: Naive CXCR3-negative and CXCR3-positive cells had similar TRBV-TRBJ usage; memory differed. Comparably high diversity marked both naive subsets, whereas memory CD8+ cells had much lower diversity. For the naive subsets, surface CD5 was similar, and TCR strength was inferred from TRB CDR3 properties.

Germline V gene sequence: CDR1 SGHKS, CDR2 YYEKEE (reference sequence). CDR3 length equals 18 residues. Concerning this clonotype itself: Its antigen is not identified.

Researchers prepared the TRB cDNA libraries using 5' RACE with UMI labels. TCRdb reprocessed the 5' RACE reads and stores each CDR3 protein as one record, lacking DNA. The repertoire shows around 45,000 distinct CDR3 sequences; the top ten hold around 1.6%. Sequenced: naive CXCR3- CD8+ T cells from blood. Specified subset: CD45RO-CCR7+CD27+CD95- naive CD8+ T cells lacking CXCR3 (TNR3-). The gene calls are TRBV5-5 and TRBJ2-3; TCRdb's assignment of TRBD1 cannot be checked, as there is no DNA. This receptor was obtained from a human donor in good health. Some clones in this sample may be carry-over from other donors' samples. The CDR3 reads CASSFPGAANSPTDTQYF.